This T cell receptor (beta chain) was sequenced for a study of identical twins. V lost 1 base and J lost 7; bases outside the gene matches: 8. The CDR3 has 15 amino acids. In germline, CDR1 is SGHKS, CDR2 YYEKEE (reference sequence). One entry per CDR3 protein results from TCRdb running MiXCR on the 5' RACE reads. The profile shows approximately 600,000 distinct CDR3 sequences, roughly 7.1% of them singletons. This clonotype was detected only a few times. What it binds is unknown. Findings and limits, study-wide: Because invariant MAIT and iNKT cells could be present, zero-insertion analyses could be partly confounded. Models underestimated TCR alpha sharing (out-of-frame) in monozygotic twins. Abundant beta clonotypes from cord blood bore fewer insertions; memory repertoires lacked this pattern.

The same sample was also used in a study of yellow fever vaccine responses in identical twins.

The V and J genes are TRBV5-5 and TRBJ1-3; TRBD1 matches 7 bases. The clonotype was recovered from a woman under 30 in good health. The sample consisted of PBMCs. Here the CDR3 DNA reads TGTGCCAGCAGCTTGTTAGGGGGCGCGGAGAACACCATATATTTT. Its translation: CASSLLGGAENTIYF.